This T cell receptor (beta chain) was retrieved from a study of regulatory T cells in long-lasting Graves disease (dated by TCRdb to about 2021). At the level of the whole study: Antithyroid drugs had been taken for less than 3 months by newly diagnosed Graves' disease patients. The study took place in China and was registered as a clinical trial. A total of some 35 samples underwent TCR sequencing: 13 from persistent and roughly 20 from newly diagnosed Graves' disease patients. Patients with persistent Graves' disease were compared with patients with newly diagnosed Graves' disease using TCR sequencing and RNA sequencing of peripheral blood.

Library preparation employed multiplex PCR. Reads for this sample came from an Illumina HiSeq 4000. CDR3 regions were amplified by Arm-PCR with iRepertoire HTBI primers to construct TCR beta libraries. Before sequencing, the PCR products underwent gel purification. The paper's data handling went like this. Gene usage analysis of CDR3 amino acid clonotypes relied on the approximately 68 TRBV and over 13 TRBJ segments identified across samples. Filtered high-quality paired reads were merged into contigs using COPE and FqMerger. BLAST was used to align contigs to IMGT TRBV, TRBD and TRBJ reference genes, and CDR3 was defined according to IMGT. Any clonotype with a frequency above 0.1% was counted as a highly expanded clone. Repertoire diversity was measured by Shannon entropy, and V-J evenness by the Gini coefficient. A clonotype found in more than one individual was treated as public. TCRdb reprocessing: public reads trimmed at Q25 with fastp, clones called with MiXCR, in-frame beta chains kept. Each CDR3 protein gets just one entry, which takes the most common genes and DNA from the rows behind it. The V and J calls follow TCRdb's processing rather than the paper's. Counted in this sample were approximately 470,000 distinct CDR3 sequences; 15% to 20% of them appeared once. The ten largest clones take up about 12% of the sample.

The time point label, as the study defines it: newly diagnosed GD, antithyroid drugs for less than 3 months. RNA was extracted from PBMCs in TRIzol for both TCR sequencing and RNA sequencing. Graves' disease was diagnosed according to American Thyroid Association guidelines. The patients came from an endocrinology department in Xi'an, China. Each patient gave approximately 10 milliliters of peripheral blood, collected in an EDTA anticoagulant tube. Ficoll Paque Plus density gradient separation was used to isolate PBMCs, and no additional T cell sorting was done. An Agilent 2100 Bioanalyzer and agarose gel were used to check RNA quality, and a NanoDrop 2000 was used to measure RNA concentration. Overall study results and their limits: Persistent Graves' disease patients showed lower TCR Shannon entropy and fewer highly expanded clones than newly diagnosed patients, suggesting clonal expansion. Only the TCR beta chain was sequenced and analyzed. Persistent patients shared more public clonotypes among themselves (approximately 2,500) than newly diagnosed patients did (about 970). Preferential use of TRBV28, TRBJ1-2 and TRBJ2-5 was observed in persistent disease, whereas TRBV20-1 and TRBJ2-1 were favored in newly diagnosed disease. The study examined only peripheral blood because the primary lesion, thyroid tissue, could not be accessed. The authors acknowledged the small sample size as a limitation that may reduce accuracy.

CDR1 and CDR2 (SGHTA, FQGNSA) derive from the germline V gene. The CDR3 contains 16 residues, cysteine and phenylalanine counted. The CDR3 DNA has 48 bases and is translated from base 1. Germline trimming: 5 bases from V, 0 bases from J; junction bases outside gene matches: 7. The table lists this clonotype with a few counts. The antigen this receptor binds is unknown. Base quality data are lacking; no much larger clone is found one base away. This sample was shared with a second study, whose subject was T cells in Graves' hyperthyroidism and ophthalmopathy. As described in the second report: Stable Graves' hyperthyroidism was defined as no progression to ophthalmopathy during 18 months of follow-up. Hyperthyroidism patients were aged 18 to 65 years and newly diagnosed, with disease duration of less than 2 months. Patients with uncontrolled infections, other autoimmune diseases, pregnancy or lactation were excluded. Diagnoses were established on the basis of clinical symptoms, serum thyroxine and TRAb, thyroid ultrasound, and orbital computed tomography. The TCR CDR3 was subjected to a first round of RT-PCR using the HTBI primer set and the Qiagen OneStep RT-PCR kit. Most expanded thyroid clonotypes (frequency above 0.001) were also found in blood, which suggests that blood repertoires may mirror thyroid immune responses. Ophthalmopathy was separated from stable hyperthyroidism by a 13 V-J signature model, with around 90% sensitivity and about 81% specificity obtained in cross-validation and 80%/75% obtained in testing. During validation, the model predicted progression to ophthalmopathy a median of approximately six months ahead of onset, with around 71% sensitivity and 72.22% specificity. To identify distinguishing TCR V-J signatures, a discovery cohort of 90 to 100 patients was used, comprising 43 with Graves' ophthalmopathy and 55 to 65 with stable Graves' hyperthyroidism. Prospective prediction of ophthalmopathy was tested in an independent validation cohort consisting of 18 to 20 hyperthyroidism patients and some 17 patients who later progressed to ophthalmopathy. The roughly 94 discovery patients were randomly split 7:3 into training and test sets. Thyroid tissue and blood T-cell repertoires from six or seven Graves' hyperthyroidism patients were also compared in the study. Once sampling was done, hyperthyroidism patients were given methimazole at a starting dose of 30 mg daily, whereas ophthalmopathy patients were given high-dose intravenous methylprednisolone. Libraries were constructed in a second round of multiplex PCR, after which size selection and purification were carried out. Paired-end sequencing of the libraries was performed with 100 bp reads on an Illumina HiSeq2000. SOAPnuke was used to process the raw data, removing reads that contained adapters or uncalled bases, had a mean Phred below 15, or lacked an exact match to the constant primer or identifier. High-quality paired reads were merged with COPE v1.2.5, and unique nucleotide sequences were defined as clonotypes. Clonotypes were aligned to IMGT TRBV, TRBD and TRBJ reference segments using MiTCR v1.1. The analysis was restricted to V-J combinations with a frequency above 0.0001, which together covered approximately 99% of the repertoires. The TCS score was defined as the ratio of F50 (clonal expansion) to E x V (chaos), calculated using BLOSUM62-based TCRdist between CDR3 peptides within each V-J. Welch's t-statistics and random forest reduced 500 to 650 V-J features to 10 to 15, which were used in a naive Bayes classifier (R e1071). Sample size was not statistically predetermined, and blinding of investigators to group allocation was not performed. TCR Vbeta CDR3 sequencing of around 130 peripheral blood samples (over 40 ophthalmopathy, 75 or so hyperthyroidism and roughly 17 progressor patients) is reported in the paper.

Recombination linked TRBV7-2 to TRBJ2-5; TRBD2 agrees with 9 junctional bases. The clonotype comes from a man aged 35 to 55 with Graves disease. Donor details come from another sample of the same person, matched by shared clones. The specimen comprised peripheral blood mononuclear cells (PBMCs), sampled at new diagnosis, from a patient treated with antithyroid drugs. The encoded CDR3 is CASSPVTSGYQETQYF. The bases are TGTGCCAGCAGCCCAGTGACTAGCGGATACCAAGAGACCCAGTACTTC.